This T cell receptor beta chain was observed in a study of post-analysis software for immune sequencing data. Germline V lookup: CDR1 SGHTA, CDR2 FQGNSA. The CDR3 has 18 amino acids. V gave up 0 bases and J gave up 5 bases; unmatched junction bases: 14. This clonotype was seen a few times. Antigen specificity is unknown. General study results and limits: Relative to controls, patients had 4 or 5 TRBV segments at higher frequency, with TRBV5-6, TRBV5-1 and TRBV20-1 among these.

Unique molecular identifiers were carried by the TCR beta cDNA libraries. With about 0.95 to 11 million T cells as the source, a few hundred thousand cDNA molecules resulted. Using its own MiXCR run on the PCR reads, TCRdb lists one record per CDR3 protein. The table lists approximately 730,000 distinct CDR3 sequences, about 27% of them singletons. The chain joins TRBV7-2 to TRBJ2-7, with 9 bases aligning to TRBD1. The sequenced sample consisted of blood. This clonotype was obtained from a girl aged 10 to 17 with multiple sclerosis. DNA of the CDR3: TGTGCCAGCAGCTTAGCCCCTTACTCCGGGACAGGGAACCACGAGCAGTACTTC. Translated, it gives CASSLAPYSGTGNHEQYF.